This is a list of T cell receptor beta chains from one sample in a study of OX40 agonist ivuxolimab in advanced cancers. Assay: immunoSEQ multiplex PCR; the TCRdb copy retains only in-frame clones and omits some. Seen here are about 100,000 clones, 90% to 96% observed once, and the top ten hold about 2.1%. The sequencing used CD4+ or CD8+ T cells sorted from blood, collected in a trial of the OX40 agonist ivuxolimab. Receptor source: an adult with an advanced solid tumor such as melanoma, head and neck, liver or kidney cancer. The CDR3 runs from the conserved cysteine through the conserved F or W. The D gene is left open where the match is weak. Size tells how often a clone was seen (once, few, many) or the class of an expanded clone, and some rows leave it out.

d_gene: NA; j_gene: TRBJ2-1; v_gene: TRBV4-3; abundance: NA; CDR3nt: TGCGCCAGCAGCCAAGGAAGTGGCGGGCCGATTTACAATGAGCAGTTCTTC; CDR3aa: CASSQGSGGPIYNEQFF
d_gene: NA; j_gene: TRBJ2-7; v_gene: TRBV19; abundance: NA; CDR3nt: TGTGCCAGTATTGGCAGATCCTCCTACGAGCAGTACTTC; CDR3aa: CASIGRSSYEQYF
d_gene: TRBD2; j_gene: TRBJ2-1; v_gene: TRBV7-9; abundance: NA; CDR3nt: TGTGCCAGCAGCTTATCCCGACTAGCGAAGAACAATGAGCAGTTCTTC; CDR3aa: CASSLSRLAKNNEQFF
d_gene: TRBD1; j_gene: TRBJ1-5; v_gene: TRBV7-9; abundance: few; CDR3nt: TGTGCCAGCGGTTCAGGACAGGGAGGTCAGCCCCAGCATTTT; CDR3aa: CASGSGQGGQPQHF
d_gene: NA; j_gene: TRBJ2-5; v_gene: TRBV7-6; abundance: NA; CDR3nt: TGTGCCAGCAGCCACCCTCCTTGGCAGGGGGGCCAAGAGACCCAGTACTTC; CDR3aa: CASSHPPWQGGQETQYF
d_gene: NA; j_gene: TRBJ2-3; v_gene: TRBV7-8; abundance: NA; CDR3nt: TGTGCCAGCAGCCTCGACCCGAGCACAGATACGCAGTATTTT; CDR3aa: CASSLDPSTDTQYF
d_gene: NA; j_gene: TRBJ1-1; v_gene: TRBV15; abundance: once; CDR3nt: TGTGCCACCAGCAGAGTCGGTCAGGGATGGACTGAAGCTTTCTTT; CDR3aa: CATSRVGQGWTEAFF
d_gene: TRBD1; j_gene: TRBJ1-2; v_gene: TRBV7-6; abundance: NA; CDR3nt: TGTGCCAGCAGCTCCACAGGGGGGGATGGCTACACCTTC; CDR3aa: CASSSTGGDGYTF
d_gene: NA; j_gene: TRBJ1-1; v_gene: TRBV5-4; abundance: NA; CDR3nt: TGTGCCAGCAGCTCGGGGGGCACTGAAGCTTTCTTT; CDR3aa: CASSSGGTEAFF
d_gene: NA; j_gene: TRBJ2-1; v_gene: TRBV30; abundance: once; CDR3nt: TGTGCCTGGAGTGTAATAGGGGGGGGCAATGAGCAGTTCTTC; CDR3aa: CAWSVIGGGNEQFF
d_gene: NA; j_gene: TRBJ2-7; v_gene: TRBV11-2; abundance: NA; CDR3nt: TGTGCCAGCAGCTTCGGACAGCGATACGAGCAGTACTTC; CDR3aa: CASSFGQRYEQYF
d_gene: NA; j_gene: TRBJ2-7; v_gene: TRBV11-2; abundance: NA; CDR3nt: TGTGCCAGCAGCTTATCTCCGACAGGAGGCGAGCAGTACTTC; CDR3aa: CASSLSPTGGEQYF
d_gene: NA; j_gene: TRBJ1-4; v_gene: TRBV5-1; abundance: NA; CDR3nt: TGCGCCAGCAGCCAGGGCTGGGAGATTAATGAAAAACTGTTTTTT; CDR3aa: CASSQGWEINEKLFF
d_gene: NA; j_gene: TRBJ1-1; v_gene: TRBV13; abundance: NA; CDR3nt: TGTGCCAGCAGCTTAGGGGGCCCACAAGCTTTCTTT; CDR3aa: CASSLGGPQAFF
d_gene: TRBD1; j_gene: TRBJ1-5; v_gene: TRBV7-9; abundance: NA; CDR3nt: TGTGCCAGCAGCTCAGGGGGCGGCAATCAGCCCCAGCATTTT; CDR3aa: CASSSGGGNQPQHF
d_gene: NA; j_gene: TRBJ1-1; v_gene: TRBV7-2; abundance: NA; CDR3nt: TGTGCCAGCAGCTCAGCAGGGGAAGGGAACACTGAAGCTTTCTTT; CDR3aa: CASSSAGEGNTEAFF
d_gene: TRBD1; j_gene: TRBJ2-1; v_gene: TRBV5-1; abundance: NA; CDR3nt: TGCGCCAGCAGCCTTGGACAGGGGGCGCTTCTAGAGCAGTTCTTC; CDR3aa: CASSLGQGALLEQFF
d_gene: NA; j_gene: TRBJ2-7; v_gene: TRBV11-2; abundance: NA; CDR3nt: TGTGCCAGCAGCACGTCGAACTACGAGCAGTACTTC; CDR3aa: CASSTSNYEQYF
d_gene: NA; j_gene: TRBJ1-5; v_gene: TRBV5-8; abundance: NA; CDR3nt: TGTGCCAGCAGCTTCATAGACATATACAATCAGCCCCAGCATTTT; CDR3aa: CASSFIDIYNQPQHF
d_gene: NA; j_gene: TRBJ2-1; v_gene: TRBV7-8; abundance: NA; CDR3nt: TGTGCCAGCAGCTTAGTCCCCCGTTCGGACGAGCAGTTCTTC; CDR3aa: CASSLVPRSDEQFF
d_gene: TRBD2; j_gene: TRBJ2-1; v_gene: TRBV19; abundance: NA; CDR3nt: TGTGCCAGTAACATGGTGTTAGCGGGAGCTGCTGAGCAGTTCTTC; CDR3aa: CASNMVLAGAAEQFF
d_gene: NA; j_gene: TRBJ1-2; v_gene: TRBV2; abundance: NA; CDR3nt: TGTGCCAGCAGTCCCTTATACACGAAGCTTGACTATGGCTACACCTTC; CDR3aa: CASSPLYTKLDYGYTF